The 28 T cell receptor beta chains listed next were all sequenced from one sample in a study of cytomegalovirus exposure and HLA in healthy donors. This table comes from immunoSEQ multiplex PCR, and its TCRdb copy is limited to in-frame clones, with some not included. The data show 200,000 or so clones, with roughly 82% seen just once and under 7.5% held by the top ten. The material sequenced was PBMCs. The receptors originated from a man younger than 35 in good health and CMV-seropositive.

The chain couples TRBV28 to TRBJ2-2; 7 positions match TRBD1. Germline CDR1 is MDHEN and CDR2 is SYDVKM. The CDR3 totals 15 residues. The ends lost 3 bases at V and 4 bases at J; junction bases unmatched: 5. In nucleotides, the CDR3 is TGTGCCAGCAGTTTGACGCAGGGGGTCACCGGGGAGCTGTTTTTT. Encoded protein: CASSLTQGVTGELFF.

This chain connects TRBV29-1 to TRBJ2-7; weak D call: TRBD1 (6 bases). The CDR3 spans 12 residues. Germline CDR1 SQVTM, CDR2 ANQGSEA. V was shortened by 8 bases and J by 0 bases, with 11 bases between the two germline ends. CDR3 residues: CSIRTDSYEQYF. The CDR3, as DNA: TGCAGCATCCGGACAGACTCCTACGAGCAGTACTTC.

CDR3 region: CASSFGLAGVVRETQYF. The CDR3 nucleotides are TGTGCCAGCAGCTTTGGACTAGCGGGAGTCGTACGAGAGACCCAGTACTTC. This rearrangement joins TRBV7-9 to TRBJ2-5, with TRBD2 matching 13 bases. Losses at the gene ends were 3 bases for V and 4 bases for J; bases not matched to a gene: 8. The germline V gene encodes CDR1 SEHNR and CDR2 FQNEAQ (reference sequence). The CDR3 totals 17 residues.

The chain recombines TRBV7-2 with TRBJ2-7; 8 bases are a match to TRBD2. CDR1 and CDR2 from the germline V gene are SGHTA and FQGNSA. Germline trimming cut 5 bases from V and 3 bases from J; bases unmatched to any gene: 12. The CDR3 consists of 16 residues. The CDR3 loop reads CASSRTGGASGYEQYF. CDR3 nucleotide sequence: TGTGCCAGCAGCCGCACGGGGGGGGCTTCAGGCTACGAGCAGTACTTC. The variable domain in full, completed from reference TRBV7-2 and TRBJ2-7, reads GAGVSQSPSNKVTEKGKDVELRCDPISGHTALYWYRQSLGQGLEFLIYFQGNSAPDKSGLPSDRFSAERTGGSVSTLTIQRTQQEDSAVYLCASSRTGGASGYEQYFGPGTRLTVT.

This clone was observed once. The chain employs TRBV6-6 and TRBJ1-5; 10 bases map to TRBD1. Germline values: CDR1 MNHNY, CDR2 SVGAGI (reference sequence). J lost 9 bases, V lost 6 bases, and 5 bases had no gene match. This CDR3 is built from 13 residues. CDR3 bases: TGTGCCAGCAGCCTGACAGGGGGCAGGCCCCAGCATTTT. It specifies CASSLTGGRPQHF.

As DNA, the CDR3 is TGCGCCAGCAGCCAAGTACAGGAGAGCTCCTACGAGCAGTACTTC. Translated, it gives CASSQVQESSYEQYF. The V gene is TRBV4-3, the J gene TRBJ2-7; D may be TRBD1 (5 bases). Trimming shortened V by 1 base and J by 0 bases, and 10 bases separated the two germline ends. CDR1 and CDR2 from the germline V gene are LGHNA and YSLEER. This CDR3 is built from 15 residues.

This rearrangement joins TRBV9 to TRBJ1-1; D remains unclear. Looked up from germline, CDR1 is SGDLS and CDR2 is YYNGEE. The CDR3 loop spans 12 amino acids. Trimming cost V 2 bases and J 2 bases, with 4 bases left between them. This CDR3 is CASSVVNTEAFF. CDR3 bases: TGTGCCAGCAGCGTCGTCAACACTGAAGCTTTCTTT.

The V call is TRBV14, the J call TRBJ2-7, with TRBD2 matching 7 bases. This CDR3 spans 15 amino acids. Trimming removed 2 bases from V and 4 bases from J; junction bases left unmatched: 8. Germline V lookup: CDR1 SGHDN, CDR2 FVKESK. Here the CDR3 reads CASSQNYGGRYEQYF. CDR3 DNA: TGTGCCAGCAGCCAAAACTACGGGGGGAGGTACGAGCAGTACTTC. Supplemented by reference TRBV14 and TRBJ2-7, the full variable domain reads EAGVTQFPSHSVIEKGQTVTLRCDPISGHDNLYWYRRVMGKEIKFLLHFVKESKQDESGMPNNRFLAERTGGTYSTLKVQPAELEDSGVYFCASSQNYGGRYEQYFGPGTRLTVT.

The sample holds one count of this clone. J is TRBJ2-5 and V is TRBV9; weak D call: TRBD2 (6 bases). The CDR3 has 16 residues. V shed 4 bases and J shed 7 bases, with 23 bases lying between them. CDR1 and CDR2 (germline): SGDLS, YYNGEE. The CDR3: CASSTGDGRPGGTQYF. CDR3 in DNA: TGTGCCAGCAGCACCGGTGATGGGAGGCCCGGGGGGACCCAGTACTTC. Complete variable domain (other parts from reference TRBV9 and TRBJ2-5): DSGVTQTPKHLITATGQRVTLRCSPRSGDLSVYWYQQSLDQGLQFLIQYYNGEERAKGNILERFSAQQFPDLHSELNLSSLELGDSALYFCASSTGDGRPGGTQYFGPGTRLLVL.

This clone has only a few counts. The chain has TRBV30 and TRBJ1-1, with D uncertain. The V end was cut by 2 bases, the J end by 1 base, with 5 bases between. This CDR3 region has 12 residues. Germline lookup yields CDR1 GTSNPN and CDR2 SVGIG (reference sequence). The chain's CDR3 is CAWSPWNTEAFF. For the CDR3, the DNA is TGTGCCTGGAGTCCCTGGAACACTGAAGCTTTCTTT.

This clone appeared a few times. The chain carries TRBV5-6 and TRBJ1-5, with TRBD1 matching 8 bases. V lost 4 bases and J lost 9; bases outside the gene matches: 12. The CDR3 contains 15 residues. Germline CDR1 and CDR2: SGHDT and YYEEEE. CDR3 in amino acids: CASSPGGPGDGPQHF. CDR3 sequence (DNA): TGTGCCAGCAGCCCAGGGGGCCCCGGGGATGGGCCCCAGCATTTT.

This chain uses TRBV5-1 with TRBJ2-3; D perhaps matches TRBD2 (6 bases). The length of the CDR3 is 14 residues. CDR1 and CDR2 (germline): SGHRS, YFSETQ. With 3 bases removed from V and 4 bases from J, the gap between germline ends came to 12 bases. CDR3: CASSSGSPADTQYF. CDR3 nucleotide sequence: TGCGCCAGCAGCTCCGGGAGTCCAGCAGATACGCAGTATTTT.

This chain joins TRBV19 and TRBJ2-7, with 7 bases lining up with TRBD1. The V and J ends lost 7 bases and 5 bases, in that order; junction bases with no gene match: 23. The germline gives CDR1 LNHDA, CDR2 SQIVND (reference sequence). The CDR3 length is 18 residues. CDR3 sequence (DNA): TGTGCCAGTACCATCACAGTAGGGGGCGAGTCAATCATCCACGAGCAGTACTTC. Amino acid sequence: CASTITVGGESIIHEQYF.

The CDR3 coding sequence is TGTGCCAGCAGAACTAGCGGGAGGCGCCGAGAGACCCAGTACTTC. Its protein is CASRTSGRRRETQYF. The chain couples TRBV28 to TRBJ2-5; 12 bases align to TRBD2. The CDR3 is 15 residues long. V trimming: 6 bases; J trimming: 4 bases; junction bases outside the gene matches: 6. CDR1 is MDHEN and CDR2 is SYDVKM in the germline V gene.

V usage is TRBV19 and J usage is TRBJ2-7; D is undetermined. V lost 11 bases, J lost 0 bases, and 20 bases lay in between. This CDR3 contains 15 residues. Germline loops: CDR1 LNHDA, CDR2 SQIVND (reference sequence). In DNA, the CDR3 is TGTGCCCGAAATTGGGCAGGTCCGAGCTCCTACGAGCAGTACTTC. This gives the protein CARNWAGPSSYEQYF.

The chain recombines TRBV4-1 with TRBJ2-7, with D maybe TRBD1 (5 bases). The V gene lost 1 base and the J gene lost 7 bases, with 17 bases spanning the gap. Looked up from germline, CDR1 is MGHRA and CDR2 is YSYEKL. The CDR3 has 15 amino acids. This CDR3 reads CASSQANFRQGEQYF. The CDR3 DNA sequence: TGCGCCAGCAGCCAAGCAAATTTCCGCCAGGGTGAGCAGTACTTC.

This chain connects TRBV7-2 to TRBJ2-3; TRBD2 agrees at 8 bases. The V gene's germline CDR1 is SGHTA and CDR2 FQGNSA. This CDR3 has 14 residues. Trimming took 5 bases from V and 5 from J; bases not matched to a gene: 6. The CDR3 DNA is TGTGCCAGCAGCCCCGGGGGGGTGGAAGATACGCAGTATTTT. Translated: CASSPGGVEDTQYF.

The gene calls are TRBV18 and TRBJ1-1, with 9 bases fitting TRBD1. The trim removed 5 bases at V and 6 bases at J, leaving 4 bases unmatched. The CDR3 has 13 amino acids. The germline CDR1 and CDR2 sequences are KGHSH and LQKENI. The CDR3 DNA sequence: TGTGCCAGCTCATCACGACAGGGGGCTGAAGCTTTCTTT. Translation: CASSSRQGAEAFF. The whole variable domain, remainder taken from reference TRBV18 and TRBJ1-1, is NAGVMQNPRHLVRRRGQEARLRCSPMKGHSHVYWYRQLPEEGLKFMVYLQKENIIDESGMPKERFSAEFPKEGPSILRIQQVVRGDSAAYFCASSSRQGAEAFFGQGTRLTVV.

The genes are TRBV19 and TRBJ2-1; 10 bases fit TRBD2. This CDR3 contains 15 residues. Germline CDR1 LNHDA, CDR2 SQIVND (reference sequence). V shed 4 bases and J 4 bases; nucleotides not matched to a gene: 4. The CDR3 sequence is CASSNQREGYNEQFF. CDR3 coding DNA: TGTGCCAGTAGTAACCAGCGGGAGGGGTACAATGAGCAGTTCTTC.

The chain couples TRBV2 to TRBJ2-1; 10 bases align to TRBD2. Germline CDR1 is SNHLY and CDR2 is FYNNEI. The CDR3 runs to 14 residues. Trimming at V came to 6 bases and at J to 6 bases, leaving 5 bases not matched to a gene. In DNA, the CDR3 is TGTGCCAGCAGGCCGACTAGCGGGCTCAATGAGCAGTTCTTC. It codes for CASRPTSGLNEQFF.

The chain employs TRBV30 and TRBJ2-2, with D perhaps matching TRBD1 (7 bases). The CDR3 runs 15 residues. Germline V gives CDR1 GTSNPN, CDR2 SVGIG (reference sequence). Between the trimmed V and J ends, which lost 0 bases and 6 bases, there was a span of 14 bases. CDR3 sequence (DNA): TGTGCCTGGAGTGTACCGGGCAGGGGGGCCGGGGAGCTGTTTTTT. Its protein product is CAWSVPGRGAGELFF.

The chain recombines TRBV7-6 with TRBJ2-7, with D maybe TRBD2 (6 bases). Trimming removed 3 bases from V and 1 base from J, with 13 bases in between. The germline V gene has CDR1 SGHVS and CDR2 FNYEAQ. CDR3 length: 15 amino acids. CDR3 in amino acids: CASSLASDLSYEQYF. Here the CDR3 DNA reads TGTGCCAGCAGCTTGGCTAGCGACTTATCCTACGAGCAGTACTTC.

The CDR3 loop is CSVGSQDQPQHF. In DNA form, the CDR3 reads TGCAGCGTTGGCTCTCAGGATCAGCCCCAGCATTTT. V and J are TRBV29-1 and TRBJ1-5; unclear D gene. V lost 4 bases and J 5 bases, leaving 9 bases between the germline ends. Germline CDR1 and CDR2: SQVTM and ANQGSEA. This CDR3 contains 12 residues. The variable domain in full, completed from reference TRBV29-1 and TRBJ1-5, reads SAVISQKPSRDICQRGTSLTIQCQVDSQVTMMFWYRQQPGQSLTLIATANQGSEATYESGFVIDKFPISRPNLTFSTLTVSNMSPEDSSIYLCSVGSQDQPQHFGDGTRLSIL.

The chain recombines TRBV19 with TRBJ1-5; unclear D gene. This CDR3 spans 16 amino acids. Germline CDR1 reads LNHDA; CDR2 reads SQIVND (reference sequence). Between the trimmed V and J ends, which lost 5 bases and 6 bases, there was a span of 20 bases. As DNA, the CDR3 is TGTGCCAGTAGTCCCAAATTGGGAGGGTATACTCAGCCCCAGCATTTT. Encoded protein: CASSPKLGGYTQPQHF.

This clone appeared a single time. The chain joins TRBV4-3 to TRBJ2-3, with TRBD2 matching 7 bases. With 0 bases clipped from V and 4 bases from J, the junction kept 10 bases outside the gene matches. The CDR3 covers 17 residues. Germline V CDR1 and CDR2: LGHNA, YSLEER. The CDR3 region has the DNA TGCGCCAGCAGCCAAGATCGGGCGGGAGAGGGTGCAGATACGCAGTATTTT. Translating gives CASSQDRAGEGADTQYF.

V is TRBV20-1 and J is TRBJ1-2; no clear D gene. In germline, CDR1 is DFQATT, CDR2 SNEGSKA (reference sequence). The CDR3 contains 10 residues. V was shortened by 5 bases and J by 7 bases, with 8 bases between the two germline ends. In DNA form, the CDR3 reads TGCAGTGCTGGCACTAGTGGCTACACCTTC. It yields the protein CSAGTSGYTF.

The V call is TRBV29-1, the J call TRBJ1-2; 7 bases line up with TRBD1. The germline CDR1 and CDR2 sequences are SQVTM and ANQGSEA. The CDR3 has 14 residues. Trimming cost V 4 bases and J 8 bases; bases outside gene matches: 13. The CDR3 DNA reads as TGCAGCGTTGTGACGGCAGGGGGTCTCGCAGGCTACACCTTC. Its protein product is CSVVTAGGLAGYTF.

The rearrangement links TRBV7-2 to TRBJ2-7; no firm D call. This CDR3 has 14 amino acids. The germline V gene encodes CDR1 SGHTA and CDR2 FQGNSA. V lost 5 bases and J 2 bases, leaving 13 bases between the germline ends. The CDR3: CASSHMTPPYEQYF. CDR3 coding DNA: TGTGCCAGCAGCCATATGACACCTCCCTACGAGCAGTACTTC.